The entry below describes one TCR beta chain. TCRdb reprocessed the 5' RACE reads, with one entry per CDR3 protein and no DNA. The sample spans around 200,000 distinct CDR3 sequences; the ten largest clones claim 1.5% to 2%. This specimen comes from a study of monozygotic twins with inflammatory bowel disease. Blood samples, whole and unsorted for T cells, yielded the isolated total RNA. Germline CDR1 reads SEHNR; CDR2 reads FQNEAQ (reference sequence). The CDR3 is 13 residues long. The origin of this receptor is a human donor with ulcerative colitis or Crohn's disease, or a healthy co-twin of an affected twin (not recorded which). Sequencing was done on a sample of blood. The chain links TRBV7-9 to TRBJ2-2; TCRdb's assignment of TRBD2 cannot be checked, as there is no DNA. The CDR3 sequence is CASSLAGPGELFF.